The rows below give T cell receptor beta chains drawn from one sample of a study of memory CD4+ T cells and cytomegalovirus serostatus. Sequencing used immunoSEQ multiplex PCR; TCRdb keeps in-frame clones, though not all of them. In the table there are approximately 50,000 clones, around 80% of which are singletons. The source material was memory CD4+ T cells from blood. These receptors all come from an adult in good health and CMV-seronegative. Both conserved end residues are part of each CDR3. Fields, in order: V gene, J gene, D gene, clone size, CDR3 protein, CDR3 DNA. D genes are given only for firm matches. Only part of the rows carry a size: once, few, many, or a class if the clone is expanded.

TRBV7-6,TRBJ2-7,TRBD2,few,CASSPLAGVEQYF,TGTGCCAGCAGCCCACTAGCGGGAGTTGAGCAGTACTTC
TRBV2,TRBJ1-4,.,.,CASSANRRQNEKLFF,TGTGCCAGCAGTGCTAACAGGAGGCAAAATGAAAAACTGTTTTTT
TRBV4-1,TRBJ2-7,.,.,CASSQDRADHILF,TGCGCCAGCAGCCAAGATCGAGCGGACCACATTCTCTTC
TRBV5-6,TRBJ1-1,TRBD1,.,CASSHRGRHDTEAFF,TGTGCCAGCAGCCACAGGGGGAGGCACGACACTGAAGCTTTCTTT
TRBV28,TRBJ1-1,.,.,CASSQPIQGNTEAFF,TGTGCCAGCAGTCAACCGATACAGGGCAACACTGAAGCTTTCTTT
TRBV2,TRBJ1-5,.,few,CASGRSNQPQHF,TGTGCCAGCGGGCGAAGCAATCAGCCCCAGCATTTT
TRBV14,TRBJ2-7,.,.,CASSWTKSSYEQYF,TGTGCCAGCAGTTGGACTAAGAGCTCCTACGAGCAGTACTTC
TRBV10-2,TRBJ2-1,TRBD2,.,CATSELGRQQFF,TGCGCCACCAGCGAACTCGGGAGGCAGCAGTTCTTC
TRBV30,TRBJ1-5,TRBD1,.,CAWSVDRINQPQHF,TGTGCCTGGAGTGTGGACAGGATCAATCAGCCCCAGCATTTT
TRBV4-1,TRBJ2-7,.,.,CASSQDIGNSYEQYF,TGCGCCAGCAGCCAAGATATCGGGAATAGCTACGAGCAGTACTTC
TRBV12-1,TRBJ2-2,.,.,CASSACTGTGGGWGTGELFF,TGTGCCAGCAGCGCGTGCACCGGGACAGGGGGCGGTTGGGGAACCGGGGAGCTGTTTTTT
TRBV10-3,TRBJ1-1,.,few,CAITRAVNTEAFF,TGTGCCATCACGAGGGCAGTGAACACTGAAGCTTTCTTT
TRBV28,TRBJ2-7,.,.,CASSLNSRDEQYF,TGTGCCAGCAGTTTAAACTCTAGGGACGAGCAGTACTTC
TRBV4-2,TRBJ2-3,TRBD2,few,CASSQVPSGRTDTQYF,TGTGCCAGCAGCCAGGTTCCTAGCGGCCGCACAGATACGCAGTATTTT
TRBV9,TRBJ1-2,.,.,CASSDPGRLLSGYTF,TGTGCCAGCAGCGACCCGGGACGACTCCTATCAGGCTACACCTTC
TRBV11-3,TRBJ2-2,.,.,CASSLSWAQNTGELFF,TGTGCCAGCAGCTTATCCTGGGCACAGAACACCGGGGAGCTGTTTTTT
TRBV25-1,TRBJ2-5,.,few,CASSELLPRGRVRETQYF,TGTGCCAGCAGTGAACTTCTCCCTCGGGGGCGCGTCCGAGAGACCCAGTACTTC
TRBV18,TRBJ1-1,.,.,CASSPPNMNTEAFF,TGTGCCAGCTCACCACCAAACATGAACACTGAAGCTTTCTTT
TRBV10-3,TRBJ2-2,TRBD1,.,CAISRDRDTGELFF,TGTGCCATCAGTAGGGACAGGGACACCGGGGAGCTGTTTTTT
TRBV7-9,TRBJ1-2,TRBD1,.,CASSLTQGASYGYTF,TGTGCCAGCAGCTTAACCCAGGGGGCTTCCTATGGCTACACCTTC
TRBV25-1,TRBJ2-6,.,.,CASSDRFSGANVLTF,TGTGCCAGCAGCGACAGGTTCTCTGGGGCCAACGTCCTGACTTTC
TRBV28,TRBJ1-2,.,once,CASSLWVDGYTF,TGTGCCAGCAGTCTCTGGGTCGATGGCTACACCTTC
TRBV10-3,TRBJ1-2,.,.,CAISESVAEGGGYTF,TGTGCCATCAGTGAGTCGGTGGCAGAGGGCGGCGGCTACACCTTC
TRBV6-1,TRBJ2-3,.,.,CASMESTDTQYF,TGTGCCAGCATGGAAAGCACAGATACGCAGTATTTT
TRBV7-3,TRBJ2-7,TRBD1,.,CASSAGTGPYEQYF,TGTGCCAGCAGCGCTGGGACAGGGCCCTACGAGCAGTACTTC
TRBV27,TRBJ1-1,TRBD1,.,CASSLFGQGAGGTEAFF,TGTGCCAGCAGTTTATTCGGACAGGGGGCTGGTGGCACTGAAGCTTTCTTT
TRBV11-2,TRBJ1-3,.,.,CASSLGTVSGNTIYF,TGTGCCAGCAGCTTAGGAACAGTCTCTGGAAACACCATATATTTT
TRBV6-4,TRBJ2-7,.,.,CAKAGEKTDEQYF,TGTGCCAAGGCAGGGGAAAAGACTGACGAGCAGTACTTC
TRBV6-6,TRBJ1-3,.,.,CASSGQGNTIYF,TGTGCCAGCAGTGGACAGGGAAACACCATATATTTT
TRBV11-1,TRBJ2-2,TRBD2,.,CASSLVGTSVSNTGELFF,TGTGCCAGCAGCTTAGTTGGGACTAGCGTCTCGAACACCGGGGAGCTGTTTTTT
TRBV14,TRBJ2-5,.,.,CASSVIGPRETQYF,TGTGCCAGCTCCGTCATTGGTCCCAGGGAGACCCAGTACTTC
TRBV19,TRBJ2-1,.,.,CASSIGLTSDEQFF,TGTGCCAGTAGTATCGGACTCACAAGTGATGAGCAGTTCTTC
TRBV10-3,TRBJ2-3,.,.,CAISIMDTQYF,TGTGCCATCAGTATTATGGATACGCAGTATTTT
TRBV6-6,TRBJ2-1,TRBD2,.,CASSRSASGRDEQFF,TGTGCCAGCAGCAGATCGGCAAGCGGGAGAGATGAGCAGTTCTTC
TRBV30,TRBJ2-5,TRBD2,.,CAWSGMERGREWSQYF,TGTGCCTGGAGTGGGATGGAGCGGGGGAGAGAGTGGTCCCAGTACTTC
TRBV9,TRBJ2-4,TRBD2,.,CASSVEGGRENIQYF,TGTGCCAGCAGCGTAGAAGGCGGGAGAGAGAACATTCAGTACTTC
TRBV7-2,TRBJ1-5,.,.,CASSLASHREGQPQHF,TGTGCCAGCAGCCTAGCAAGTCACAGGGAAGGTCAGCCCCAGCATTTT
TRBV27,TRBJ1-2,TRBD1,.,CASSSRQGGGYTF,TGTGCCAGCAGTTCAAGACAGGGCGGGGGCTACACCTTC
TRBV28,TRBJ2-1,TRBD2,once,CASGLAGLYNEQFF,TGTGCCAGCGGGCTAGCGGGACTATACAATGAGCAGTTCTTC
TRBV2,TRBJ1-5,.,.,CASAGGFGNQPQHF,TGTGCCAGTGCGGGGGGGTTCGGCAATCAGCCCCAGCATTTT
TRBV5-1,TRBJ2-7,TRBD1,few,CASSSTGTSFYEQYF,TGCGCCAGCAGCTCGACAGGGACCTCTTTCTACGAGCAGTACTTC
TRBV19,TRBJ2-4,.,.,CATAMGGLAKNIQYF,TGTGCCACCGCGATGGGGGGTTTGGCCAAAAACATTCAGTACTTC
TRBV27,TRBJ1-5,.,once,CASSLQAGWNQPQHF,TGTGCCAGCAGTTTACAGGCAGGGTGGAATCAGCCCCAGCATTTT
TRBV13,TRBJ2-1,.,.,CASSLPGNEQFF,TGTGCCAGCAGCCTGCCGGGCAATGAGCAGTTCTTC
TRBV27,TRBJ2-7,TRBD1,.,CASSLSGTGVSYEQYF,TGTGCCAGCAGTTTATCGGGGACAGGGGTCTCCTACGAGCAGTACTTC
TRBV7-8,TRBJ2-3,TRBD1,.,CASSRGTAPGGDTQYF,TGTGCCAGCAGCAGAGGGACAGCCCCCGGTGGAGATACGCAGTATTTT
TRBV11-3,TRBJ2-5,TRBD1,.,CASSLATGGQETQYF,TGTGCCAGCAGCTTAGCGACAGGGGGGCAAGAGACCCAGTACTTC
TRBV23-1,TRBJ2-7,.,.,CASRRLLSGSSYEQYF,TGCGCCAGCAGACGACTTTTGTCGGGATCCTCCTACGAGCAGTACTTC
TRBV7-9,TRBJ2-7,.,.,CASSLVRGGEQYF,TGTGCCAGCAGCTTAGTGCGGGGCGGGGAGCAGTACTTC
TRBV5-8,TRBJ1-1,.,once,CASSFRGTEAFF,TGTGCCAGCAGCTTTCGGGGAACTGAAGCTTTCTTT
TRBV6-4,TRBJ2-2,.,.,CASSPEEFGELFF,TGTGCCAGCAGCCCAGAAGAGTTCGGGGAGCTGTTTTTT
TRBV27,TRBJ2-7,.,.,CASSPLGGGSEQYF,TGTGCCAGCAGCCCACTGGGGGGTGGGAGCGAGCAGTACTTC
TRBV19,TRBJ2-7,TRBD1,few,CASSIGGTGIEQYF,TGTGCCAGTAGTATAGGCGGGACAGGGATCGAGCAGTACTTC
TRBV7-2,TRBJ1-2,TRBD1,.,CASSLGTVSNYGYTF,TGTGCCAGCAGCTTGGGGACAGTTTCTAACTATGGCTACACCTTC